One sample yielded the 30 T cell receptor beta chains listed below, sequenced in a study of identical twins. TCRdb re-analysed the 5' RACE reads in MiXCR, keeping a single row per CDR3 protein. The table has around 490,000 distinct CDR3 sequences, approximately 20% seen once; the top ten hold approximately 0.49%. The same data also went into a second study, on yellow fever vaccine responses in identical twins.

Material: CD4+ T cells sorted from blood. These receptors all stem from a woman aged 18-35 years in good health.

The chain recombines TRBV3-1 with TRBJ2-7; the D gene is possibly TRBD1 (5 bases). Deletions cut 2 bases from V and 2 bases from J, with 10 bases between. The CDR3 is 14 residues long. Germline CDR1 is LGHDT and CDR2 is YNNKEL (reference sequence). This CDR3 is CASSQTRQTYEQYF. In DNA form, the CDR3 reads TGTGCCAGCAGCCAAACGAGACAGACCTACGAGCAGTACTTC.

This clonotype has more than one count but fewer than ten. J is TRBJ2-7 and V is TRBV6-5, with TRBD2 matching over 8 bases. CDR1 and CDR2 from the germline V gene are MNHEY and SVGAGI. J was trimmed by 3 bases and V by 2 bases; bases with no gene match: 3. This CDR3 contains 14 residues. The CDR3, as DNA: TGTGCCAGCAGTTACCGGCTAGCGGGCTACGAGCAGTACGTC. Protein: CASSYRLAGYEQYV.

The chain employs TRBV2 and TRBJ2-1; D call uncertain. Trimming removed 4 bases at V and 0 bases at J, with 10 bases between. This CDR3 is built from 15 residues. CDR1 is SNHLY, CDR2 FYNNEI, per germline. CDR3 sequence: CASSASHSSYNEQFF. As DNA, the CDR3 is TGTGCCAGCAGTGCGTCGCATAGCTCCTACAATGAGCAGTTCTTC.

This clonotype was counted ten times or more. The chain joins TRBV20-1 to TRBJ2-7; D remains unclear. From germline, CDR1 is DFQATT and CDR2 SNEGSKA (reference sequence). Trimming cost V 1 base and J 3 bases, with 13 bases left between them. The CDR3 runs to 14 residues. CDR3 sequence: CSARVFGASYEQYF. In DNA form, the CDR3 reads TGCAGTGCTAGAGTGTTTGGAGCGAGCTACGAGCAGTACTTC.

In this sample, this clonotype turned up many times. This chain links TRBV5-1 with TRBJ2-1; 11 bases are a match to TRBD1. The V and J ends lost 5 bases and 4 bases, in that order; junction bases with no gene match: 5. This CDR3 is 15 amino acids long. Germline CDR1 SGHRS, CDR2 YFSETQ. This CDR3 is CASRPGTGGYNEQFF. In DNA, the CDR3 is TGCGCCAGCAGACCCGGGACAGGGGGTTACAATGAGCAGTTCTTC. The full variable domain, in which reference TRBV5-1 and TRBJ2-1 provide the parts outside the CDR3, is KAGVTQTPRYLIKTRGQQVTLSCSPISGHRSVSWYQQTPGQGLQFLFEYFSETQRNKGNFPGRFSGRQFSNSRSEMNVSTLELGDSALYLCASRPGTGGYNEQFFGPGTRLTVL.

This clonotype was counted a few times. This chain connects TRBV15 to TRBJ2-7; D is unresolved. The germline gives CDR1 LNHNV, CDR2 YYDKDF (reference sequence). Between the trimmed V and J ends, which lost 0 bases and 6 bases, there was a span of 9 bases. The CDR3 sequence is 13 residues long. The CDR3: CATSRDPGSEQYF. The CDR3 nucleotides read TGTGCCACCAGCAGAGATCCGGGTAGCGAGCAGTACTTC.

This clonotype was detected a few times. The rearrangement links TRBV2 to TRBJ2-3; TRBD1 matches 8 bases. Germline V gives CDR1 SNHLY, CDR2 FYNNEI. J lost 4 bases, V lost 5 bases, and 5 bases had no gene match. The CDR3 is 14 residues long. CDR3 in DNA: TGTGCCAGCAGTCAGACAGGGGCAGCAGATACGCAGTATTTT. This codes for CASSQTGAADTQYF. The full variable domain, its missing parts supplied by reference TRBV2 and TRBJ2-3, is EPEVTQTPSHQVTQMGQEVILRCVPISNHLYFYWYRQILGQKVEFLVSFYNNEISEKSEIFDDQFSVERPDGSNFTLKIRSTKLEDSAMYFCASSQTGAADTQYFGPGTRLTVL.

This chain connects TRBV18 to TRBJ2-1; D unresolved. The length of the CDR3 is 14 residues. Germline CDR1 reads KGHSH; CDR2 reads LQKENI. V was cut by 6 bases and J by 1 base, with 10 bases left in between. CDR3 DNA: TGTGCCAGCTCGCGACTGGAATCCTACAATGAGCAGTTCTTC. Translation gives CASSRLESYNEQFF.

This clonotype turned up a few times. The CDR3 DNA sequence: TGTGCCAGCAGCGTAGTTGGGACAGGGGGCGTAGGATACACCTTC. This gives the protein CASSVVGTGGVGYTF. This sequence joins TRBV9 and TRBJ1-2; the match to TRBD1 covers 12 bases. This CDR3 contains 15 residues. Germline-derived CDR1 and CDR2 are SGDLS and YYNGEE. The trim removed 0 bases at V and 11 bases at J, leaving 8 bases unmatched.

This clonotype was observed a handful of times. This chain links TRBV5-6 with TRBJ1-1; D ambiguous. The germline V gene has CDR1 SGHDT and CDR2 YYEEEE. The V and J ends lost 2 bases and 6 bases respectively, with 5 bases between them. There are 11 residues in the CDR3. CDR3: CASSFRAEAFF. The CDR3 DNA is TGTGCCAGCAGCTTTCGCGCTGAAGCTTTCTTT. The full variable domain, completed using reference TRBV5-6 and TRBJ1-1, is DAGVTQSPTHLIKTRGQQVTLRCSPKSGHDTVSWYQQALGQGPQFIFQYYEEEERQRGNFPDRFSGHQFPNYSSELNVNALLLGDSALYLCASSFRAEAFFGQGTRLTVV.

The rearrangement links TRBV6-1 to TRBJ2-5, with D hard to call. Trimming pared 6 bases from V and 5 bases from J, leaving 7 bases between. Germline loops: CDR1 MNHNS, CDR2 SASEGT. The CDR3 contains 11 residues. CDR3 in amino acids: CASRLGETQYF. CDR3 DNA sequence: TGTGCCAGCAGGCTAGGGGAGACCCAGTACTTC.

The genes are TRBV7-9 and TRBJ2-7; D unresolved. Trimming shortened V by 4 bases and J by 3 bases, and 16 bases separated the two germline ends. CDR1 and CDR2 (germline): SEHNR, FQNEAQ (reference sequence). The length of the CDR3 is 15 residues. CDR3 sequence reads: CASSYAGVASYEQYF. Written as DNA, the CDR3 is TGTGCCAGCAGCTATGCAGGAGTGGCAAGCTACGAGCAGTACTTC.

This clonotype has only a few counts. It is likely a read error, because the conserved phenylalanine at the end of the CDR3 is missing. The chain uses TRBV10-2 and TRBJ2-3, with 9 positions matching TRBD1. CDR1 is WSHSY, CDR2 SAAADI, per germline. After removal of 8 bases from V and 3 bases from J, the junction contained 0 bases not matched to a gene. The CDR3 loop spans 12 amino acids. CDR3 bases: TGCGCCAGCGGGACAGGGACAGATACGCAGTATCTT. Translated, it gives CASGTGTDTQYL.

V is TRBV3-1 and J is TRBJ2-3, with a tentative D call TRBD1 (5 bases). From germline, CDR1 is LGHDT and CDR2 YNNKEL (reference sequence). Trimming cost V 1 base and J 1 base, with 12 bases left between them. CDR3 length: 16 residues. The CDR3: CASSQGVQAGTDTQYF. The CDR3 nucleotides read TGTGCCAGCAGCCAAGGGGTACAGGCAGGCACAGATACGCAGTATTTT.

J is TRBJ2-5 and V is TRBV7-9, with D maybe TRBD1 (5 bases). In germline, CDR1 is SEHNR, CDR2 FQNEAQ (reference sequence). The CDR3 runs to 14 residues. The ends were cut back, 10 bases at V and 1 base at J, with 16 bases in the middle. CDR3 bases: TGTGCCATCCCACAGGAAGGGCCCCAAGAGACCCAGTACTTC. This gives the protein CAIPQEGPQETQYF.

The sample holds a few counts of this clonotype. This chain joins TRBV12-3 or TRBV12-4 and TRBJ2-3; the match to TRBD1 covers 7 bases. CDR3 length: 15 residues. Losses at the gene ends were 6 bases for V and 2 bases for J; bases not matched to a gene: 8. This CDR3 reads CASSPRGQLTDTQYF. In DNA, the CDR3 is TGTGCCAGCAGCCCTCGGGGACAGCTCACAGATACGCAGTATTTT.

There are many counts of this clonotype. The V gene is TRBV5-1, the J gene TRBJ2-7; TRBD2 matches 14 bases. With V trimmed by 7 bases and J by 0 bases, 9 bases remained unmatched. Germline CDR1 reads SGHRS; CDR2 reads YFSETQ. The CDR3 covers 17 residues. CDR3 in DNA: TGCGCCAGCGGATCCGGGACTAGCGGGGGAAGCTCCTACGAGCAGTACTTC. It yields the protein CASGSGTSGGSSYEQYF.

The chain is built from TRBV4-1 and TRBJ2-2, with a tentative D call TRBD1 (6 bases). CDR3 length: 16 amino acids. Trimming cost V 4 bases and J 5 bases, with 17 bases left between them. CDR1 is MGHRA, CDR2 YSYEKL, per germline. Written as DNA, the CDR3 is TGCGCCAGCAGCCCCCGGGACACAGAAGGGACCGGGGAGCTGTTTTTT. This translates into CASSPRDTEGTGELFF.

The chain links TRBV10-3 to TRBJ2-1, with TRBD2 as a possible D gene (5 bases). The germline CDR1 and CDR2 sequences are ENHRY and SYGVKD. V lost 5 bases to trimming and J lost 5 bases, with 10 bases between them. CDR3 length equals 13 residues. CDR3 loop: CAISLAGNNEQFF. The CDR3 region has the DNA TGTGCCATCAGTCTTGCCGGGAACAATGAGCAGTTCTTC.

The rearrangement links TRBV5-1 to TRBJ1-6; TRBD1 might be the D (5 bases). This CDR3 is built from 14 residues. CDR1 and CDR2 (germline): SGHRS, YFSETQ. Trimming took off 5 bases at V and 6 bases at J, with 12 bases between the two ends. DNA of the CDR3: TGCGCCAGCAGTTTGACAGAGACTAATTCACCCCTCCACTTT. Amino acids: CASSLTETNSPLHF.

J is TRBJ1-4 and V is TRBV3-1, with 9 bases matching TRBD1. Trimming removed 1 base from V and 7 bases from J; junction bases left unmatched: 7. This CDR3 spans 16 amino acids. Per germline, CDR1 LGHDT and CDR2 YNNKEL (reference sequence). The CDR3 DNA sequence: TGTGCCAGCAGCCAAGTTCCGGGACAGGGCTTTGAAAAACTGTTTTTT. This sequence encodes CASSQVPGQGFEKLFF. The full variable domain, its missing parts supplied by reference TRBV3-1 and TRBJ1-4, is DTAVSQTPKYLVTQMGNDKSIKCEQNLGHDTMYWYKQDSKKFLKIMFSYNNKELIINETVPNRFSPKSPDKAHLNLHINSLELGDSAVYFCASSQVPGQGFEKLFFGSGTQLSVL.

The chain uses TRBV6-5 and TRBJ1-2, with D perhaps matching TRBD1 (5 bases). The germline V and J ends were trimmed by 2 bases and 7 bases, with 11 bases remaining between them. CDR3 length: 13 amino acids. Germline CDR1 and CDR2: MNHEY and SVGAGI. Here the CDR3 reads CASSYGGGAGYTF. The DNA of the CDR3 is TGTGCCAGCAGTTACGGCGGGGGAGCTGGCTACACCTTC.

This clonotype has a handful of counts. The chain carries TRBV7-8 and TRBJ2-3, with 7 bases matching TRBD2. Germline V gene sequence: CDR1 SGHVS, CDR2 FQNEAQ. There are 15 residues in the CDR3. Unmatched junction bases numbered 11, after V lost 2 bases and J lost 9 bases. The CDR3 protein is CASSLRRERSGTQYF. In DNA form, the CDR3 reads TGTGCCAGCAGCTTACGGCGGGAGCGGTCCGGGACGCAGTATTTT.

The J gene is TRBJ1-4, the V gene TRBV7-9, with 7 bases that match TRBD1. Per the germline V gene, CDR1 is SEHNR and CDR2 is FQNEAQ (reference sequence). Trimming at V came to 5 bases and at J to 5 bases, leaving 8 bases not matched to a gene. This CDR3 comprises 15 residues. In DNA form, the CDR3 reads TGTGCCAGCAGCCCGCAGGGGGGGAGAAATGAAAAACTGTTTTTT. Its translation: CASSPQGGRNEKLFF.

The rearrangement uses TRBV7-3 and TRBJ2-1, with TRBD2 matching 7 bases. The CDR3 runs to 15 residues. Germline CDR1 and CDR2: SGHTA and FQGTGA. J was trimmed by 8 bases and V by 5 bases; bases with no gene match: 12. The CDR3 loop reads CASSPPGASGHEQFF. CDR3 nucleotides: TGTGCCAGCAGCCCCCCCGGGGCTAGCGGCCATGAGCAGTTCTTC. The full variable domain, with the rest looked up from reference TRBV7-3 and TRBJ2-1, is GAGVSQTPSNKVTEKGKYVELRCDPISGHTALYWYRQSLGQGPEFLIYFQGTGAADDSGLPNDRFFAVRPEGSVSTLKIQRTERGDSAVYLCASSPPGASGHEQFFGPGTRLTVL.

This chain uses TRBV29-1 with TRBJ2-1; no definite D call. The germline gives CDR1 SQVTM, CDR2 ANQGSEA. Trimming shortened V by 4 bases and J by 6 bases, and 10 bases separated the two germline ends. The CDR3 spans 12 residues. CDR3 sequence reads: CSVGPPSNEQFF. The DNA for the CDR3 is TGCAGCGTTGGACCGCCCAGCAATGAGCAGTTCTTC.

This rearrangement joins TRBV12-3 or TRBV12-4 to TRBJ2-3; D possibly corresponds to TRBD2 (5 bases). The CDR3 runs 12 residues. V was shortened by 7 bases and J by 6 bases, with 11 bases between the two germline ends. The CDR3 sequence is CASTILGDTQYF. The CDR3 DNA reads as TGTGCCAGCACCATACTAGGGGATACGCAGTATTTT.

The chain recombines TRBV15 with TRBJ1-5; no firm D call. V dropped 3 bases and J dropped 0 bases, with 12 bases sitting between them. Germline V gives CDR1 LNHNV, CDR2 YYDKDF (reference sequence). The CDR3 is 16 amino acids. CDR3 nucleotide sequence: TGTGCCACCAGCAGCGGTTCCAGAATTAGCAATCAGCCCCAGCATTTT. It encodes CATSSGSRISNQPQHF.

The rearrangement joins TRBV3-1 to TRBJ1-2; D is unresolved. The V end lost 1 base, the J end lost 8 bases, and 20 bases lay between the germline ends. This CDR3 comprises 16 residues. Per germline, CDR1 LGHDT and CDR2 YNNKEL (reference sequence). CDR3: CASSQVGSQTSGGYTF. DNA of the CDR3: TGTGCCAGCAGCCAAGTCGGGAGCCAGACCTCGGGAGGCTACACCTTC.

The rearrangement links TRBV3-1 to TRBJ2-1; 8 bases map to TRBD2. Germline CDR1 reads LGHDT; CDR2 reads YNNKEL (reference sequence). Trimming took 4 bases from V and 6 from J; bases not matched to a gene: 5. This CDR3 contains 14 residues. The CDR3 protein is CASSPNGLANEQFF. CDR3 nucleotides: TGTGCCAGCAGCCCCAACGGACTAGCCAATGAGCAGTTCTTC.